This T cell receptor beta chain was sequenced for a study of metastatic and nonmetastatic thyroid tumors. Study-level information: Across peripheral blood and tumor or nodule tissue samples taken from malignant and benign thyroid patients, the repertoires were compared with one another. General study points: Malignant thyroid tumors reportedly exceeded benign nodules significantly in TCR beta diversity, with the difference appearing in blood and tumor.

There are 12 residues in the CDR3. Germline CDR1 is SGHAT and CDR2 is FQNNGV. V was clipped by 5 bases and J by 3 bases, with 7 bases between them. Original handling: To classify distant metastasis in papillary thyroid cancer, a model was built from CDR3 differences across clinicopathological groups. TCRdb used MiXCR to call clones anew from the PCR reads. None of the V and J calls come from the authors' own analysis; TCRdb made them. The repertoire holds around 6,700 clones, with 34% as singletons. This clone was seen only a few times. The antigen remains unidentified. Thyroid surgery had not been preceded by any treatment in any patient.

The source of this sequence is a female donor with papillary thyroid cancer or a benign thyroid nodule (not recorded which). Some clones in this sample may be carry-over from other donors' samples. The chain is built from TRBV11-2 and TRBJ1-1; D remains unclear. The sequencing input was adjacent normal tissue. Here the CDR3 DNA reads TGTGCCAGCAGCCCCACCTACACTGAAGCTTTCTTT. Translated, it gives CASSPTYTEAFF. Full variable domain (rest looked up from reference TRBV11-2 and TRBJ1-1): EAGVAQSPRYKIIEKRQSVAFWCNPISGHATLYWYQQILGQGPKLLIQFQNNGVVDDSQLPKDRFSAERLKGVDSTLKIQPAKLEDSAVYLCASSPTYTEAFFGQGTRLTVV.